This TCR beta chain comes out of a study of cytomegalovirus exposure and HLA in healthy donors. The length of the CDR3 is 14 residues. V lost 0 bases, J lost 0 bases, and 7 bases lay in between. Germline lookup yields CDR1 SGDLS and CDR2 YYNGEE. A remark on this clone: As yet, its antigen is unknown. Different DNA sequences within this sample yield the same CDR3.

Points from the study as a whole: Among donors in an Asian-associated ancestry cluster, a later analysis reportedly found fewer N-insertions than the approximately 670-donor mean. A later analysis by the authors found several of the most significant clusters apparently linked to common viral pathogens. Equally common other TCR beta chains were less clonally expanded than HLA-associated ones, a later analysis found. Testing in vitro showed a few CMV-associated chains specific for CMV antigens.

PCR employed 60 Vbeta and 13 Jbeta primers. TCRdb's table, derived via immunoSEQ multiplex PCR, lists solely in-frame clones and lacks some. Altogether around 200,000 clones are present, just over 75% being singletons, with the ten largest covering under 2.5%. J is TRBJ2-7 and V is TRBV9; TRBD2 is a possible D gene (5 bases). The material sequenced was PBMCs. This TCR was sampled from a woman in her twenties or thirties in good health and CMV-seropositive. DNA of the CDR3: TGTGCCAGCAGCGTAGGAGGGAGCTCCTACGAGCAGTACTTC. It translates to CASSVGGSSYEQYF.